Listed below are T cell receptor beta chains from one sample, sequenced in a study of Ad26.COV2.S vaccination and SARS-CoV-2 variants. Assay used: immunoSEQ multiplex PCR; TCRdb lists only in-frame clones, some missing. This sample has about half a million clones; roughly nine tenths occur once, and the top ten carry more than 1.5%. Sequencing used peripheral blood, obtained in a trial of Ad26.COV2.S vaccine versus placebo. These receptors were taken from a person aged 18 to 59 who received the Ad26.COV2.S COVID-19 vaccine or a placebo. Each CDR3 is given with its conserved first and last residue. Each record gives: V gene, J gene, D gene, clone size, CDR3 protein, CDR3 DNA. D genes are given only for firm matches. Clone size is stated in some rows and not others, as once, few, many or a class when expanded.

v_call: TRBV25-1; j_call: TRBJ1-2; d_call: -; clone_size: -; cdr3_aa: CASSEQGWPYNYGYTF; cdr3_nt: TGTGCCAGCAGTGAGCAGGGTTGGCCTTATAACTATGGCTACACCTTC
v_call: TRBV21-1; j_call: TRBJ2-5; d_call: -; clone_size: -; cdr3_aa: CASTRRRGEPRETQYF; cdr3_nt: TGTGCCAGCACCCGCCGGCGGGGGGAACCCAGAGAGACCCAGTACTTC
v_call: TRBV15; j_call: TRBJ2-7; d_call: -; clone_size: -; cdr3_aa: CATSRDPGVYEQYF; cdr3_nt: TGTGCCACCAGCAGAGATCCAGGGGTCTACGAGCAGTACTTC
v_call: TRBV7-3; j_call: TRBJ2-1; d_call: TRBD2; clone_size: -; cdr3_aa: CASSLSTSGEQFF; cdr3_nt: TGTGCCAGCAGCTTATCAACTAGCGGCGAGCAGTTCTTC
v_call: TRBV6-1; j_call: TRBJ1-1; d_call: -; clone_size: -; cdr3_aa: CASSEGTARNTEAFF; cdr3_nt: TGTGCCAGCAGTGAAGGGACAGCCCGGAACACTGAAGCTTTCTTT
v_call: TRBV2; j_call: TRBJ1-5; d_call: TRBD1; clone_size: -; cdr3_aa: CASSARTGSGQPQHF; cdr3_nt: TGTGCCAGCAGTGCAAGGACAGGCAGTGGTCAGCCCCAGCATTTT
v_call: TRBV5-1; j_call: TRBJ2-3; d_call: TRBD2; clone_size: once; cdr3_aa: CASSLAPSGRPRDTQYF; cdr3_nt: TGCGCCAGCAGCTTGGCCCCGAGCGGGAGACCCAGGGATACGCAGTATTTT
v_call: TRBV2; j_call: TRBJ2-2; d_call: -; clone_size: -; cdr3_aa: CASSEALGSDGELFF; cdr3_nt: TGTGCCAGCAGTGAAGCGCTTGGCAGCGACGGGGAGCTGTTTTTT
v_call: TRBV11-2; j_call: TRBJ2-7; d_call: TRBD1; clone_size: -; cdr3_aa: CASSLVRTGSYEQYF; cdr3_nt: TGTGCCAGCAGCTTAGTGAGGACAGGGTCCTACGAGCAGTACTTC
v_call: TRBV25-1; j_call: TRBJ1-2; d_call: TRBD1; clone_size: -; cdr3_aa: CASSETSTGTDGYTF; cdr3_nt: TGTGCCAGCAGTGAGACCTCGACAGGGACGGATGGCTACACCTTC
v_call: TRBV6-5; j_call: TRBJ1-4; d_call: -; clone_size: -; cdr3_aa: CASSNSGSSVEKLFF; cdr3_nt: TGTGCCAGCAGTAACTCTGGGAGTTCTGTTGAAAAACTGTTTTTT
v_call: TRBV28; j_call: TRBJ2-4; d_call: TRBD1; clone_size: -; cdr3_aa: CASSWTGTRGNIQYF; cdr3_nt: TGTGCCAGCAGTTGGACAGGTACTCGTGGAAACATTCAGTACTTC
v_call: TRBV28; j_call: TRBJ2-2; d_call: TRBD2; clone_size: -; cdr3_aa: CASSTTGTSGSGELFF; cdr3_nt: TGTGCCAGCAGTACTACGGGGACTAGCGGGAGTGGGGAGCTGTTTTTT